Presented here are 18 T cell receptor beta chains from one specimen sequenced in a study of siplizumab effects on memory and regulatory T cells (dated by TCRdb to between 2017 and 2020). Libraries were made using the immunoSEQ multiplex PCR assay. The table comes from immuneACCESS by way of TCRdb, which keeps in-frame sequences with V and J called. Part of the clones is missing from these tables; in studies checked, under half for an unresolved V gene and the rest for unknown reasons. A total of tens of thousands of clones appear in this sample, 75% to 90% of them only once. In total, the top ten clones hold about 1.5% of the sample. The sample consisted of Tregs sorted from blood. The origin of the receptors is a human donor in good health.

This clone is a singleton in its sample. The rearrangement uses TRBV4-1 and TRBJ1-1, with D maybe TRBD1 (5 bases). The V gene lost 0 bases and the J gene lost 6 bases, with 14 bases spanning the gap. The germline V gene encodes CDR1 MGHRA and CDR2 YSYEKL. There are 15 residues in the CDR3. This chain's CDR3 is CASSQDRTLGAEAFF. CDR3 bases: TGCGCCAGCAGCCAAGATCGGACCCTAGGGGCTGAAGCTTTCTTT.

The V and J genes are TRBV14 and TRBJ2-3; the D gene is possibly TRBD1 (6 bases). Trimming removed 4 bases from V and 0 bases from J, with 11 bases in between. CDR3 length equals 15 residues. CDR1 and CDR2 (germline): SGHDN, FVKESK. This chain's CDR3 is CASSRWTVSTDTQYF. For the CDR3, the DNA is TGTGCCAGCAGCCGTTGGACAGTTAGCACAGATACGCAGTATTTT.

To note about this clone: The same CDR3 also results from other DNA sequences found in this sample. The chain uses TRBV28 and TRBJ1-1; no firm D call. The CDR3 is made up of 11 amino acids. Germline CDR1 is MDHEN and CDR2 is SYDVKM. Trimming removed 3 bases at V and 3 bases at J, with 2 bases between. CDR3 in DNA: TGTGCCAGCAGTTTTTACACTGAAGCTTTCTTT. This encodes CASSFYTEAFF.

This sequence joins TRBV28 and TRBJ1-1, with no clear D. The germline V gene encodes CDR1 MDHEN and CDR2 SYDVKM. The CDR3 extends over 14 amino acids. The V and J ends lost 6 bases and 3 bases respectively, with 14 bases between them. The chain's CDR3 is CASSLGDAYTEAFF. The CDR3 DNA is TGTGCCAGCAGCCTAGGAGACGCTTACACTGAAGCTTTCTTT.

V gene TRBV14 combines with J gene TRBJ2-7; D unresolved. V was cut by 2 bases and J by 6 bases, with 5 bases left in between. CDR3 length: 11 amino acids. Germline-derived CDR1 and CDR2 are SGHDN and FVKESK. Written as DNA, the CDR3 is TGTGCCAGCAGCCAACGGAGCGAGCAGTACTTC. Its protein product is CASSQRSEQYF.

This chain links TRBV4-2 with TRBJ2-5, with D maybe TRBD1 (6 bases). V was shortened by 0 bases and J by 5 bases, with 16 bases between the two germline ends. The germline V gene encodes CDR1 LGHNA and CDR2 YNFKEQ. The CDR3 runs 16 residues. The CDR3 DNA sequence: TGTGCCAGCAGCCAAGATCGGACAGCTAAGGGGGAGACCCAGTACTTC. Translation gives CASSQDRTAKGETQYF.

The CDR3 reads CASSVTEGRTYEQYF. DNA for the CDR3: TGTGCCAGCAGCGTAACGGAGGGGAGGACCTACGAGCAGTACTTC. The rearrangement uses TRBV9 and TRBJ2-7, with TRBD2 as a possible D gene (6 bases). There are 15 residues in the CDR3. The V gene lost 1 base and the J gene lost 2 bases, with 13 bases spanning the gap. Germline CDR1 is SGDLS and CDR2 is YYNGEE.

J is TRBJ1-2 and V is TRBV5-1; D not resolved. V was cut by 4 bases and J by 6 bases, with 10 bases left in between. The CDR3 is 12 residues long. Germline V gene sequence: CDR1 SGHRS, CDR2 YFSETQ. CDR3 protein: CASSPSEDGYTF. Written as DNA, the CDR3 is TGCGCCAGCAGCCCATCGGAGGATGGCTACACCTTC.

This chain connects TRBV2 to TRBJ1-5, with 8 positions matching TRBD1. Germline V gives CDR1 SNHLY, CDR2 FYNNEI. V lost 0 bases, J lost 4 bases, and 2 bases stayed unmatched. The CDR3 sequence is 15 residues long. The CDR3 loop reads CASSEAGQGNQPQHF. In DNA form, the CDR3 reads TGTGCCAGCAGTGAAGCTGGACAGGGTAATCAGCCCCAGCATTTT. Together with reference TRBV2 and TRBJ1-5, the CDR3 gives the full variable domain: EPEVTQTPSHQVTQMGQEVILRCVPISNHLYFYWYRQILGQKVEFLVSFYNNEISEKSEIFDDQFSVERPDGSNFTLKIRSTKLEDSAMYFCASSEAGQGNQPQHFGDGTRLSIL.

To note about this clone: Other DNA variants within this sample encode the same CDR3. The rearrangement uses TRBV10-3 and TRBJ2-5, with D possibly TRBD2 on 6 matching bases. Germline CDR1 ENHRY, CDR2 SYGVKD. The CDR3 length is 12 residues. Between the trimmed V and J ends, which lost 2 bases and 5 bases, there was a span of 6 bases. CDR3 residues: CAISEGGETQYF. CDR3 bases: TGTGCCATCAGTGAGGGGGGGGAGACCCAGTACTTC.

This clone is medium-sized (0.01 to 0.1%). V is TRBV5-4 and J is TRBJ1-2; 7 bases align to TRBD1. This CDR3 is built from 15 residues. Germline V gene sequence: CDR1 SGHNT, CDR2 YYREEE (reference sequence). V was clipped by 3 bases and J by 4 bases; unmatched bases: 9. The CDR3 sequence: CASSSAPGTVYGYTF. The CDR3 DNA follows: TGTGCCAGCAGCTCAGCCCCCGGGACAGTCTATGGCTACACCTTC.

A note on this clone: A far larger clone is just one base off, so this is likely a read error. In the same sample, other DNA sequences code for this CDR3. This chain joins TRBV7-9 and TRBJ1-4; TRBD1 aligns across 7 bases. This CDR3 has 16 amino acids. The germline V gene encodes CDR1 SEHNR and CDR2 FQNEAQ (reference sequence). J gave up 4 bases and V 5 bases, and 10 bases lay outside the gene matches. Here the CDR3 DNA reads TGTGCCAGCAGCCCTTTGACAGGGACGTATAATGAAAAACTGTTTTTT. Its translation is CASSPLTGTYNEKLFF.

V and J are TRBV4-2 and TRBJ1-2; D possibly corresponds to TRBD1 (5 bases). The V end lost 4 bases, the J end lost 0 bases, and 12 bases lay between the germline ends. The CDR3 covers 15 residues. Germline V gene data show CDR1 as LGHNA and CDR2 as YNFKEQ. The CDR3 DNA sequence: TGTGCCAGCAGCCTTCGGGACGGAACTAACTATGGCTACACCTTC. It yields the protein CASSLRDGTNYGYTF.

The chain employs TRBV6-1 and TRBJ2-4, with TRBD1 matching 8 bases. The CDR3 totals 15 residues. Germline values: CDR1 MNHNS, CDR2 SASEGT. After removal of 1 base from V and 5 bases from J, the junction contained 4 bases not matched to a gene. CDR3 in amino acids: CASSEVRGLQNIQYF. The CDR3 DNA sequence: TGTGCCAGCAGTGAAGTCAGGGGGCTACAAAACATTCAGTACTTC.

This chain uses TRBV10-3 with TRBJ1-1, with 9 bases matching TRBD1. Germline CDR1 ENHRY, CDR2 SYGVKD. V shed 8 bases and J 2 bases; nucleotides not matched to a gene: 6. The CDR3 is made up of 14 amino acids. The CDR3 protein is CAIAHTGGNTEAFF. The DNA for the CDR3 is TGTGCCATCGCCCACACAGGGGGCAACACTGAAGCTTTCTTT.

The chain joins TRBV19 to TRBJ2-1; 10 bases are a match to TRBD2. In germline, CDR1 is LNHDA, CDR2 SQIVND (reference sequence). Losses at the gene ends were 6 bases for V and 4 bases for J; bases not matched to a gene: 9. This CDR3 comprises 16 residues. The CDR3 DNA follows: TGTGCCAGTAGGGGGCTAGCGGGAGAAAGGTACAATGAGCAGTTCTTC. Amino acids: CASRGLAGERYNEQFF.

This chain connects TRBV7-3 to TRBJ2-2, with TRBD2 matching 7 bases. The germline CDR1 and CDR2 sequences are SGHTA and FQGTGA. This CDR3 has 13 amino acids. Unmatched junction bases numbered 1, after V lost 5 bases and J lost 4 bases. In DNA form, the CDR3 reads TGTGCCAGCAGCCCGGGGGGCACCGGGGAGCTGTTTTTT. This translates into CASSPGGTGELFF.

The genes are TRBV7-8 and TRBJ2-1; 7 nucleotides align to TRBD1. The CDR3 loop spans 16 amino acids. Germline loops: CDR1 SGHVS, CDR2 FQNEAQ. With V trimmed by 4 bases and J by 1 base, 7 bases remained unmatched. CDR3 bases: TGTGCCAGCAGCTCCCGAGGGGGCTTATCCTACAATGAGCAGTTCTTC. Translation gives CASSSRGGLSYNEQFF.